The next 18 T cell receptor beta chains were all read from a single sample in a study of monozygotic twins with inflammatory bowel disease (dated by TCRdb to the late 2010s). Libraries were prepared through 5' RACE. The sequencer listed for this sample is Illumina HiSeq 2500. After TCRdb reprocessed the reads, each CDR3 protein sequence was kept as one row, without DNA. The sample table gives 70,000 to 95,000 distinct CDR3 sequences. Jointly, the top ten make up less than 8% of the sample. Material for sequencing was blood. The source is a human donor with ulcerative colitis or Crohn's disease, or a healthy co-twin of an affected twin (not recorded which).

The chain links TRBV7-2 to TRBJ2-7; TCRdb indicates TRBD1, and absent DNA this call remains unverified. The germline V gene encodes CDR1 SGHTA and CDR2 FQGNSA. There are 15 residues in the CDR3. CDR3 residues: CASSGGQGFTYEQYF.

The chain links TRBV20-1 to TRBJ1-1; TCRdb lists TRBD1, though no DNA is available to test this call. Germline values: CDR1 DFQATT, CDR2 SNEGSKA (reference sequence). This CDR3 spans 12 amino acids. The CDR3 sequence is CRATGMNTEAFF.

The V gene is TRBV20-1, the J gene TRBJ1-2. CDR3 length equals 12 residues. Germline assignment: CDR1 DFQATT and CDR2 SNEGSKA (reference sequence). CDR3 sequence: CSAARSRFGYTF.

V gene TRBV6-2 or TRBV6-3 combines with J gene TRBJ1-2; TCRdb designates TRBD1, a call that cannot be tested without DNA. This CDR3 region has 18 residues. CDR1 is MNHEY and CDR2 is SVGEGT in the germline V gene. This chain's CDR3 is CASKKDRLLLPLWDGYTF.

The chain uses TRBV5-8 and TRBJ2-3; TCRdb reports TRBD1, a call that lacks DNA to check it against. This CDR3 contains 16 residues. CDR1 is SGHTS, CDR2 YDEGEE, per germline. This CDR3 reads CASSPGVRGSTDTQYF.

The chain links TRBV10-3 to TRBJ2-1; there is no DNA to check the TCRdb D call of TRBD1. Germline assignment: CDR1 ENHRY and CDR2 SYGVKD. The CDR3 extends over 14 amino acids. The CDR3 region is CAIRSGTYYNEQFF.

The chain couples TRBV5-1 to TRBJ1-1; TCRdb outputs TRBD1, but without DNA this stays unchecked. This CDR3 region has 13 residues. Germline V CDR1 and CDR2: SGHRS, YFSETQ. Here the CDR3 reads CASSFGGDTEAFF.

The V gene is TRBV5-1, the J gene TRBJ1-2; TCRdb's D gene call, TRBD1, goes unchecked for lack of DNA. This CDR3 contains 16 residues. In germline, CDR1 is SGHRS, CDR2 YFSETQ. The CDR3 is CATHPGWTTDNYGYTF.

V is TRBV7-2 and J is TRBJ2-7; there is no DNA to check the TCRdb D call of TRBD2. Germline values: CDR1 SGHTA, CDR2 FQGNSA. The CDR3 loop spans 17 amino acids. CDR3 in amino acids: CASSLVPTSGGLREQYF.

The chain combines TRBV20-1 with TRBJ1-5; as DNA is missing, the TRBD1 call by TCRdb cannot be tested. This CDR3 is built from 13 residues. Looked up from germline, CDR1 is DFQATT and CDR2 is SNEGSKA (reference sequence). The CDR3 reads CSAIGQLNQPQHF.

V is TRBV7-9 and J is TRBJ1-1. CDR3 length: 16 residues. Germline V gives CDR1 SEHNR, CDR2 FQNEAQ (reference sequence). The CDR3 region is CASSLGFYAGNTEAFF.

The chain is built from TRBV2 and TRBJ1-6. Germline-derived CDR1 and CDR2 are SNHLY and FYNNEI. CDR3 length equals 15 residues. The CDR3 here is CASIPEVSYNSPLHF. Together with reference TRBV2 and TRBJ1-6, the CDR3 gives the full variable domain: EPEVTQTPSHQVTQMGQEVILRCVPISNHLYFYWYRQILGQKVEFLVSFYNNEISEKSEIFDDQFSVERPDGSNFTLKIRSTKLEDSAMYFCASIPEVSYNSPLHFGNGTRLTVT.

The chain recombines TRBV12-3 or TRBV12-4 with TRBJ2-2; the TCRdb D gene call, TRBD1, has no DNA to confirm it. The CDR3 totals 15 residues. This CDR3 is CASSSGTGGTGELFF.

The chain carries TRBV6-5 and TRBJ1-5; TCRdb designates TRBD1, a call that cannot be tested without DNA. Looked up from germline, CDR1 is MNHEY and CDR2 is SVGAGI. The CDR3 sequence is 13 residues long. CDR3 amino acids: CASSPDVQQPQHF.

The gene calls are TRBV20-1 and TRBJ2-2; the D gene TCRdb calls, TRBD2, cannot be checked with no DNA. Germline CDR1 and CDR2: DFQATT and SNEGSKA (reference sequence). CDR3 length: 13 residues. CDR3 region: CSAGRIGTGELFF.

The V gene is TRBV11-1, the J gene TRBJ2-4; no DNA is available, so the TRBD1 call from TCRdb remains unchecked. The CDR3 contains 21 residues. Per germline, CDR1 SGHAT and CDR2 FQDESV (reference sequence). CDR3 protein: CASSPRAPRDRGHWGKNIQYF.

CDR3 protein: CSVGIQNTIYF. V is TRBV29-1 and J is TRBJ1-3. Germline assignment: CDR1 SQVTM and CDR2 ANQGSEA. This CDR3 has 11 amino acids.

This chain joins TRBV27 and TRBJ2-1; TCRdb selects TRBD1, and the lack of DNA leaves this call unchecked. The CDR3 has 12 amino acids. CDR1 MNHEY and CDR2 SMNVEV come from the germline V gene (reference sequence). This CDR3 is CASSFRTNEQFF.